This T cell receptor beta chain was recorded in a study of T cell repertoires in cytomegalovirus infection. Across the whole study: It can be stated that public TCR beta signatures indicated CMV infection as well as a matching HLA type.

For this clonotype: The antigen is not known.

V gave up 1 base and J gave up 5 bases; unmatched junction bases: 6. Germline loops: CDR1 SQVTM, CDR2 ANQGSEA. The CDR3 extends over 14 amino acids. TCRdb recomputed calls from the reads with MiXCR, one row per CDR3 protein. The table lists some 230,000 distinct CDR3 sequences, 22% of them singletons. General study findings and limits: Frequencies of public TCR beta families were cumulated, and this identified carriers of CMV plus the relevant HLA. Dominating the ex vivo response were HLA-C-restricted CMV-specific TCR beta clonotypes.

This receptor was identified in a human donor in good health (CMV status not recorded). Some clones in this sample may be carry-over from other donors' samples. This chain joins TRBV29-1 and TRBJ2-5; 8 nucleotides agree with TRBD1. Input material: CD8+ T cells from PBMCs. The CDR3 DNA follows: TGCAGCGTTGAAGTAGCCAGGGGGCTGGAGACCCAGTACTTC. Protein sequence: CSVEVARGLETQYF.